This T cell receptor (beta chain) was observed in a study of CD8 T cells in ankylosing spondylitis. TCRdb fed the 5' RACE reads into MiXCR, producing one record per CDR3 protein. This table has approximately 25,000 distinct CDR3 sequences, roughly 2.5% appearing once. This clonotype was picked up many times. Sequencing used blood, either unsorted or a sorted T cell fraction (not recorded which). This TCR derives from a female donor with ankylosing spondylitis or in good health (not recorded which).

CDR3 DNA: TGTGCCAGCAGCTCCTCCCAAAATGGACAGGGGGTTGGTGAAGCTTTCTTT. Its translation is CASSSSQNGQGVGEAFF. The chain joins TRBV9 to TRBJ1-1; TRBD1 aligns across 10 bases. Germline values: CDR1 SGDLS, CDR2 YYNGEE. Trimming took 4 bases from V and 7 from J; bases not matched to a gene: 16. The CDR3 covers 17 residues.